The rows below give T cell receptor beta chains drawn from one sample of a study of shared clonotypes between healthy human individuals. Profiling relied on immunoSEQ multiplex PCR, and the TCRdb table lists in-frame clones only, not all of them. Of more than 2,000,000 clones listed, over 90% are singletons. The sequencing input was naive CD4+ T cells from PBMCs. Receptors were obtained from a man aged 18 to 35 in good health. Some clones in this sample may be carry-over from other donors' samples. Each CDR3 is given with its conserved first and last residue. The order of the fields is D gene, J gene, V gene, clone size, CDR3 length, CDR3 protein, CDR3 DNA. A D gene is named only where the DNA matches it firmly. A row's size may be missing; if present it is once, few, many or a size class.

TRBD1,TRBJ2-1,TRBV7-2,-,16,CASSLVGRQGVGEQFF,TGTGCCAGCAGCTTAGTCGGTCGGCAGGGGGTGGGTGAGCAGTTCTTC
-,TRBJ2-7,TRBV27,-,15,CASSDLRTGPYEQYF,TGTGCCAGCAGTGACCTTCGGACTGGCCCCTACGAGCAGTACTTC
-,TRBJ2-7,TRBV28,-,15,CASSTYGGRSYEQYF,TGTGCCAGCAGTACCTACGGGGGGCGCTCCTACGAGCAGTACTTC
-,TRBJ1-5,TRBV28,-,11,CASSILGPQHF,TGTGCCAGCAGTATCCTGGGGCCCCAGCATTTT
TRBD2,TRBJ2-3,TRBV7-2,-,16,CASSPIAGRRGDTQYF,TGTGCCAGCAGTCCAATAGCGGGACGACGAGGGGATACGCAGTATTTT
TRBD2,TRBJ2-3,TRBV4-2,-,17,CASSAAASGASTDTQYF,TGTGCCAGCAGCGCAGCCGCTAGCGGGGCTAGCACAGATACGCAGTATTTT
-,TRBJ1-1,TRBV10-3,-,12,CAISRWGAEAFF,TGTGCCATCAGCCGCTGGGGGGCGGAAGCTTTCTTT
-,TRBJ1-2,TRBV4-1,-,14,CASSQLGTEQGYTF,TGCGCCAGCAGCCAACTGGGAACAGAGCAAGGCTACACCTTC
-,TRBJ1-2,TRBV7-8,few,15,CASSLFRAGGYGYTF,TGTGCCAGCAGCTTATTCCGTGCGGGGGGATATGGCTACACCTTC
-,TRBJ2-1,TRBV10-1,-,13,CASSESGRNEQFF,TGCGCCAGCAGTGAGTCCGGCAGGAATGAGCAGTTCTTC
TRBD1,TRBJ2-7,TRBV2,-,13,CASRADRVYEQYF,TGTGCCAGCAGGGCCGACAGGGTCTACGAGCAGTACTTC
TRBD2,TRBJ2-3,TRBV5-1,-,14,CASEPGTNTDTQYF,TGCGCCAGCGAACCCGGGACTAACACAGATACGCAGTATTTT
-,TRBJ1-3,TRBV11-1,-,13,CASKRVGRNTIYF,TGTGCCAGCAAAAGGGTCGGACGAAACACCATATATTTT
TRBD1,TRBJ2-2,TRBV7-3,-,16,CASSSRTGGNTGELFF,TGTGCCAGCAGCTCCCGGACAGGGGGGAACACCGGGGAGCTGTTTTTT
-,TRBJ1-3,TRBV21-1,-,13,CASRGRVLNTIYF,TGTGCCAGCAGAGGGAGGGTTCTCAACACCATATATTTT
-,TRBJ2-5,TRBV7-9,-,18,CASSQTRQGLGIRETQYF,TGTGCCAGCAGTCAAACTCGGCAGGGGTTGGGTATAAGAGAGACCCAGTACTTC
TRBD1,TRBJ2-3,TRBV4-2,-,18,CASSQVGGQGALLDTQYF,TGTGCCAGCAGCCAAGTAGGCGGGCAGGGGGCTTTGTTGGATACGCAGTATTTT
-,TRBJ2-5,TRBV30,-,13,CAWSPGSQETQYF,TGTGCCTGGAGCCCAGGGTCCCAAGAGACCCAGTACTTC
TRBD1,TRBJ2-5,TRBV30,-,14,CAWKTDRARETQYF,TGTGCCTGGAAAACCGACAGGGCGAGGGAGACCCAGTACTTC
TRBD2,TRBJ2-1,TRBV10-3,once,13,CAITGLAGDSKFF,TGTGCCATCACCGGACTAGCGGGAGACTCCAAGTTCTTC
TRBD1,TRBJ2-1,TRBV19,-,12,CASRSGDSEQFF,TGTGCCAGTAGAAGTGGGGACAGCGAGCAGTTCTTC
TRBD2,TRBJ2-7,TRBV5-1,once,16,CASSLAGGSQSYEQYF,TGCGCCAGCAGCTTGGCAGGCGGGAGTCAGTCCTACGAGCAGTACTTC
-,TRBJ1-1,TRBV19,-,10,CASEDREAFF,TGTGCCAGTGAAGACAGGGAAGCTTTCTTT
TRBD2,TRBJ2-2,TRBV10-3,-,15,CAIKRLAGNTGELFF,TGTGCCATCAAAAGACTAGCGGGGAACACCGGGGAGCTGTTTTTT
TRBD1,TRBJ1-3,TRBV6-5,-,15,CASSQGQGSGNTIYF,TGTGCCAGCAGCCAGGGACAGGGGTCTGGAAACACCATATATTTT
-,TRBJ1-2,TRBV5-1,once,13,CASSADSTYGYTF,TGCGCCAGCAGCGCCGACAGCACCTATGGCTACACCTTC
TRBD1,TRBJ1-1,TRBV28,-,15,CASRHYDRVNTEAFF,TGTGCCAGCAGACACTACGACAGGGTGAACACTGAAGCTTTCTTT
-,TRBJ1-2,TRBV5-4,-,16,CASSLVGAGSNYGYTF,TGTGCCAGCAGCTTGGTTGGAGCAGGAAGCAACTATGGCTACACCTTC
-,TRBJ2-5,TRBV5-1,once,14,CASSLSAQQETQYF,TGCGCCAGCAGCTTGAGTGCCCAACAAGAGACCCAGTACTTC
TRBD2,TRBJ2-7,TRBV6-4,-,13,CARGTSGKDEQYF,TGTGCCAGGGGGACTAGCGGGAAAGACGAGCAGTACTTC
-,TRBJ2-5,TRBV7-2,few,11,CASSFFETQYF,TGTGCCAGCAGCTTTTTCGAGACCCAGTACTTC
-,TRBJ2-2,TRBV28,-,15,CASSLRRGGTGELFF,TGTGCCAGCAGTTTACGCAGGGGAGGGACCGGGGAGCTGTTTTTT
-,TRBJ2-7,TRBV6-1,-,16,CASSERATTLSYEQYF,TGTGCCAGCAGTGAACGAGCGACTACCCTCTCCTACGAGCAGTACTTC
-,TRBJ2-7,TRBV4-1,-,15,CASSTPGRRDREQYF,TGCGCCAGCAGCACGCCGGGACGCAGAGACCGCGAGCAGTACTTC
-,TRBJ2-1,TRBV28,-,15,CASTQGGAGGHEQFF,TGTGCCAGCACCCAGGGGGGGGCGGGAGGCCATGAGCAGTTCTTC
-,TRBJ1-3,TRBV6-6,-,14,CASSDDNSGNTIYF,TGTGCCAGCAGTGACGACAATTCCGGAAACACCATATATTTT
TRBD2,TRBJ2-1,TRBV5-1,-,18,CASSLASSAGGPPNEQFF,TGCGCCAGCAGCTTGGCGTCATCGGCGGGAGGGCCTCCCAATGAGCAGTTCTTC
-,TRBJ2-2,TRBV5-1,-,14,CASSFTSASGELFF,TGCGCCAGCAGCTTCACCAGCGCCAGCGGGGAGCTGTTTTTT
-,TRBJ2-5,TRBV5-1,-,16,CASSQGSGAIQETQYF,TGCGCCAGCAGCCAAGGGTCGGGGGCTATACAAGAGACCCAGTACTTC
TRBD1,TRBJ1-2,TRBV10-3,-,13,CAITYGTGYGYTF,TGTGCCATCACCTACGGGACAGGCTATGGCTACACCTTC
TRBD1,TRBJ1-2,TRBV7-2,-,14,CASSSTGGPWSYTF,TGTGCCAGCAGCTCAACAGGGGGCCCTTGGAGCTACACCTTC
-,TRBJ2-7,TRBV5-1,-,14,CASSLSGSGYEQYF,TGCGCCAGCAGCTTGTCCGGGTCCGGGTACGAGCAGTACTTC
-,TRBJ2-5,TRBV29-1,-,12,CSVEASGETQYF,TGCAGCGTTGAAGCGAGTGGGGAGACCCAGTACTTC
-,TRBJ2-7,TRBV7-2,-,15,CASSLLASLTYEQYF,TGTGCCAGCAGCTTATTGGCTAGCCTAACCTACGAGCAGTACTTC
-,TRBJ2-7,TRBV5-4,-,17,CASSPGGVRRYSYEQYF,TGTGCCAGCAGCCCAGGTGGGGTGAGGCGATACTCCTACGAGCAGTACTTC
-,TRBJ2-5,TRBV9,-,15,CASSVVGGTGETQYF,TGTGCCAGCAGCGTAGTGGGCGGAACGGGGGAGACCCAGTACTTC
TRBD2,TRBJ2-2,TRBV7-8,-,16,CASSLQPGLLTGELFF,TGTGCCAGCAGCTTGCAGCCGGGACTACTCACCGGGGAGCTGTTTTTT
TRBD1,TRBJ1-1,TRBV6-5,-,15,CASSSAGTGVTEAFF,TGTGCCAGCAGTTCTGCCGGGACAGGGGTGACTGAAGCTTTCTTT
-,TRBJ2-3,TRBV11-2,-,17,CASSLGRGWTAADTQYF,TGTGCCAGCAGCTTAGGTAGGGGGTGGACTGCCGCAGATACGCAGTATTTT
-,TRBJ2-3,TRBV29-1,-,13,CSVERGSTDTQYF,TGCAGCGTTGAACGCGGAAGCACAGATACGCAGTATTTT
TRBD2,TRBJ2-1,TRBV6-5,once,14,CASRTTSGTHEQFF,TGTGCCAGCAGGACGACTAGCGGGACCCATGAGCAGTTCTTC
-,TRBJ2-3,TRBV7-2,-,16,CASSSNREVRTDTQYF,TGTGCCAGCAGCTCTAACCGGGAAGTGCGGACAGATACGCAGTATTTT
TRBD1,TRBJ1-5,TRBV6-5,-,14,CASSPGQRNQPQHF,TGTGCCAGCAGCCCGGGACAGCGCAATCAGCCCCAGCATTTT
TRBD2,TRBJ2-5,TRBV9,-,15,CASSPRLAGRETQYF,TGTGCCAGCAGCCCCAGACTAGCGGGAAGGGAGACCCAGTACTTC
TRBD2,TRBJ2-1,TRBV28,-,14,CASSTREGAPKQFF,TGTGCCAGCAGTACTCGGGAGGGCGCCCCGAAGCAGTTCTTC